What follows are 14 T cell receptor beta chains derived from one specimen sequenced in a study of patients and donors after allogeneic stem cell transplantation. Via MiXCR, TCRdb re-called the RT-PCR reads, giving one row per CDR3 protein. The repertoire holds 17,000 or so distinct CDR3 sequences, with around 29% as singletons. Sequencing was carried out using blood, either unsorted or a sorted T cell fraction (not recorded which). These TCRs come from a human donor who was either an allogeneic HSCT recipient or a stem cell or donor lymphocyte infusion donor (not recorded which). It is not recorded whose cells these are; they may come from a transplant donor.

The sample holds a few counts of this clonotype. The chain links TRBV7-9 to TRBJ1-5; the D gene is possibly TRBD1 (5 bases). Trimming took off 3 bases at V and 6 bases at J, with 9 bases between the two ends. The CDR3 is 13 amino acids. In germline, CDR1 is SEHNR, CDR2 FQNEAQ (reference sequence). The chain's CDR3 is CASSFQGGQPQHF. The CDR3 DNA is TGTGCCAGCAGCTTCCAGGGAGGTCAGCCCCAGCATTTT.

This clonotype was recorded many times. The V and J genes are TRBV28 and TRBJ2-7; a weak D match, TRBD1 (5 bases). Trimming left V 5 bases short and J 2 bases short, with 16 bases between. The CDR3 spans 15 residues. Germline CDR1 reads MDHEN; CDR2 reads SYDVKM. The CDR3 loop reads CASSEWGVRAYEQYF. DNA for the CDR3: TGTGCCAGCAGTGAGTGGGGCGTGAGAGCCTACGAGCAGTACTTC.

This clonotype showed up just a few times. The gene calls are TRBV7-2 and TRBJ1-1, with D unresolved. The CDR3 runs 14 residues. From germline, CDR1 is SGHTA and CDR2 FQGNSA. Trimming stripped 4 bases from V and 1 base from J, with 10 bases between. Here the CDR3 reads CASSSRWGNTEAFF. The CDR3 DNA reads TGTGCCAGCAGCTCGCGATGGGGGAACACTGAAGCTTTCTTT.

By sample fraction, this clonotype is medium-sized (0.01 to 0.1%). This rearrangement joins TRBV9 to TRBJ1-3; TRBD1 is a possible D gene (6 bases). Germline lookup yields CDR1 SGDLS and CDR2 YYNGEE. This CDR3 region has 17 residues. V was pared by 0 bases and J by 3 bases, with 16 bases between. Here the CDR3 DNA reads TGTGCCAGCAGCGTAGATGCCCACAGGGCGTATGGAAACACCATATATTTT. This gives the protein CASSVDAHRAYGNTIYF.

The chain has TRBV5-5 and TRBJ1-1; D is unclear. The CDR3 is 17 amino acids. Between the trimmed V and J ends, which lost 3 bases and 6 bases, there was a span of 24 bases. Germline V gives CDR1 SGHKS, CDR2 YYEKEE (reference sequence). The DNA for the CDR3 is TGTGCCAGCAGCTCCCCGGGCCGCGAGACCCCAGACCCTGAAGCTTTCTTT. This codes for CASSSPGRETPDPEAFF.

The V call is TRBV2, the J call TRBJ2-2; TRBD1 aligns across 7 bases. The CDR3 runs to 13 residues. After removal of 8 bases from V and 5 bases from J, the junction contained 5 bases not matched to a gene. CDR1 and CDR2 (germline): SNHLY, FYNNEI. CDR3 sequence reads: CASQGEMTGELFF. Written as DNA, the CDR3 is TGTGCCAGCCAGGGGGAGATGACCGGGGAGCTGTTTTTT.

This clonotype showed up many times. The chain links TRBV5-1 to TRBJ1-1; maybe TRBD1 (5 bases). Germline CDR1 is SGHRS and CDR2 is YFSETQ. V lost 5 bases, J lost 1 base, and 9 bases lay in between. The CDR3 loop spans 13 amino acids. The chain's CDR3 is CASSSDTNTEAFF. The CDR3 DNA is TGCGCCAGCAGTTCGGACACGAACACTGAAGCTTTCTTT.

The CDR3 is CASSPIAVDRGRYNEQFF. The CDR3, as DNA: TGTGCCAGCAGCCCCATTGCCGTTGACAGGGGGCGCTACAATGAGCAGTTCTTC. The V call is TRBV9, the J call TRBJ2-1, with TRBD1 matching 10 bases. V shed 4 bases and J 3 bases; nucleotides not matched to a gene: 13. Per germline, CDR1 SGDLS and CDR2 YYNGEE. The CDR3 spans 18 residues. The full variable domain, completed using reference TRBV9 and TRBJ2-1, is DSGVTQTPKHLITATGQRVTLRCSPRSGDLSVYWYQQSLDQGLQFLIQYYNGEERAKGNILERFSAQQFPDLHSELNLSSLELGDSALYFCASSPIAVDRGRYNEQFFGPGTRLTVL.

The chain couples TRBV10-3 to TRBJ2-2; D call uncertain. This CDR3 comprises 13 residues. The V and J ends lost 0 bases and 6 bases respectively, with 5 bases between them. Germline V gene lookup returns CDR1 ENHRY and CDR2 SYGVKD. This CDR3 is CAISESRAGELFF. The CDR3 DNA sequence: TGTGCCATCAGTGAGTCTAGGGCCGGGGAGCTGTTTTTT.

This clonotype occurred a few times. This chain connects TRBV10-3 to TRBJ1-5; D not resolved. The CDR3 loop spans 15 amino acids. Trimming removed 5 bases from V and 0 bases from J, with 11 bases in between. The germline CDR1 and CDR2 sequences are ENHRY and SYGVKD. CDR3: CAISSGKDSNQPQHF. For the CDR3, the DNA is TGTGCCATCAGTAGCGGGAAAGATAGCAATCAGCCCCAGCATTTT.

The chain employs TRBV24-1 and TRBJ2-6, with D perhaps being TRBD1 or TRBD2 (5 bases each). This CDR3 region has 16 residues. The V gene's germline CDR1 is KGHDR and CDR2 SFDVKD. Between the trimmed V and J ends, which lost 5 bases and 0 bases, there was a span of 10 bases. CDR3 loop: CATSAGRLSGANVLTF. CDR3 in DNA: TGTGCCACCAGTGCGGGACGGCTCTCTGGGGCCAACGTCCTGACTTTC.

The chain carries TRBV5-5 and TRBJ2-7; D not certain. V was trimmed by 1 base and J by 2 bases, leaving 7 bases between them. Germline lookup yields CDR1 SGHKS and CDR2 YYEKEE (reference sequence). CDR3 length: 13 residues. The CDR3 loop is CASSLQGPYEQYF. CDR3 coding DNA: TGTGCCAGCAGCTTGCAAGGGCCCTACGAGCAGTACTTC. Full variable domain (rest looked up from reference TRBV5-5 and TRBJ2-7): DAGVTQSPTHLIKTRGQQVTLRCSPISGHKSVSWYQQVLGQGPQFIFQYYEKEERGRGNFPDRFSARQFPNYSSELNVNALLLGDSALYLCASSLQGPYEQYFGPGTRLTVT.

The chain carries TRBV3-1 and TRBJ1-3; D perhaps matches TRBD1 (5 bases). The CDR3 runs to 14 residues. The germline V gene has CDR1 LGHDT and CDR2 YNNKEL (reference sequence). V was cut by 3 bases and J by 5 bases, with 11 bases left in between. The CDR3 nucleotides are TGTGCCAGCAGCCAGTCGGGGCTGAGAAACACCATATATTTT. Residues: CASSQSGLRNTIYF.

The count of this clonotype is one. The genes are TRBV20-1 and TRBJ2-1; perhaps TRBD2 as D (7 bases). From germline, CDR1 is DFQATT and CDR2 SNEGSKA (reference sequence). Trimming pared 3 bases from V and 8 bases from J, leaving 17 bases between. The CDR3 has 14 amino acids. The CDR3 reads CSASTSRGQDEQFF. CDR3 coding DNA: TGCAGTGCTAGTACGTCGCGGGGGCAAGATGAGCAGTTCTTC.